These T cell receptor beta chains were read from a single sample in a study of T cell responses to AZD1222 COVID-19 vaccine. Method: immunoSEQ multiplex PCR; TCRdb's copy keeps in-frame clones and lacks some. Of over 150,000 clones listed, about nine tenths were seen once; the top ten hold about 1.6%. The specimen comprised peripheral blood, sampled on day 0 of AZD1222 vaccination. All receptors derive from an adult in good health. CDR3s include the opening cysteine and the closing phenylalanine or tryptophan. D genes are given only for firm matches. Clone size appears in some rows only: once, few, many, or a class for an expanded clone.

v_call: TRBV5-4; j_call: TRBJ2-7; d_call: NA; clone_size: NA; cdr3_aa: CASSSDGYEQYF; cdr3_nt: TGTGCCAGCAGCTCGGACGGCTACGAGCAGTACTTC
v_call: TRBV7-3; j_call: TRBJ2-3; d_call: TRBD2; clone_size: NA; cdr3_aa: CASSLTSGGSDTQYF; cdr3_nt: TGTGCCAGCAGCTTAACTAGCGGGGGGTCAGATACGCAGTATTTT
v_call: TRBV3-1/TRBV3-2; j_call: TRBJ1-2; d_call: TRBD1; clone_size: NA; cdr3_aa: CASSIEGDRGYGYTF; cdr3_nt: TGTGCCAGCAGCATTGAGGGCGACAGGGGCTATGGCTACACCTTC
v_call: TRBV6-5; j_call: TRBJ1-1; d_call: NA; clone_size: NA; cdr3_aa: CASSSGIDTEAFF; cdr3_nt: TGTGCCAGCAGTTCAGGGATTGATACTGAAGCTTTCTTT
v_call: TRBV9; j_call: TRBJ2-7; d_call: NA; clone_size: NA; cdr3_aa: CASSVEGTSSYEQYF; cdr3_nt: TGTGCCAGCAGCGTAGAAGGGACCTCCTCCTACGAGCAGTACTTC
v_call: TRBV27; j_call: TRBJ2-7; d_call: NA; clone_size: NA; cdr3_aa: CASSHRGPYEQYF; cdr3_nt: TGTGCCAGCAGTCACCGGGGCCCCTACGAGCAGTACTTC
v_call: TRBV5-8; j_call: TRBJ2-5; d_call: NA; clone_size: NA; cdr3_aa: CASSLQGWQAQYF; cdr3_nt: TGTGCCAGCAGCCTCCAAGGTTGGCAGGCCCAGTACTTC
v_call: TRBV7-3; j_call: TRBJ2-2; d_call: NA; clone_size: NA; cdr3_aa: CASSLTGLDGELFF; cdr3_nt: TGTGCCAGCAGCTTAACAGGGTTGGACGGGGAGCTGTTTTTT
v_call: TRBV28; j_call: TRBJ1-2; d_call: TRBD1; clone_size: NA; cdr3_aa: CASSTGQGSYGYTF; cdr3_nt: TGTGCCAGCAGTACGGGACAGGGGTCCTATGGCTACACCTTC
v_call: TRBV11-3; j_call: TRBJ2-2; d_call: NA; clone_size: NA; cdr3_aa: CASSWVANTGELFF; cdr3_nt: TGTGCCAGCAGCTGGGTGGCAAACACCGGGGAGCTGTTTTTT
v_call: TRBV2; j_call: TRBJ1-1; d_call: NA; clone_size: NA; cdr3_aa: CASSGGLRRFGNTEAFF; cdr3_nt: TGTGCCAGCAGTGGGGGTCTCCGTAGGTTTGGGAACACTGAAGCTTTCTTT
v_call: TRBV9; j_call: TRBJ2-4; d_call: NA; clone_size: NA; cdr3_aa: CASSTGTGNIQYF; cdr3_nt: TGTGCCAGCAGCACAGGGACGGGAAACATTCAGTACTTC
v_call: TRBV18; j_call: TRBJ1-1; d_call: TRBD1; clone_size: NA; cdr3_aa: CASLGTAQTEAFF; cdr3_nt: TGTGCCAGCTTAGGGACAGCTCAAACTGAAGCTTTCTTT
v_call: TRBV28; j_call: TRBJ1-2; d_call: NA; clone_size: NA; cdr3_aa: CASSLVRSQSGYTF; cdr3_nt: TGTGCCAGCAGTTTAGTCCGGAGTCAGTCCGGCTACACCTTC
v_call: TRBV10-2; j_call: TRBJ1-2; d_call: NA; clone_size: NA; cdr3_aa: CASGRAGDNYGYTF; cdr3_nt: TGCGCCAGCGGCAGGGCGGGAGATAACTATGGCTACACCTTC
v_call: TRBV19; j_call: TRBJ1-5; d_call: NA; clone_size: NA; cdr3_aa: CASSIDFSNQPQHF; cdr3_nt: TGTGCCAGTAGTATAGATTTTAGCAATCAGCCCCAGCATTTT
v_call: TRBV27; j_call: TRBJ1-6; d_call: TRBD1; clone_size: NA; cdr3_aa: CASSWDSKNSPLHF; cdr3_nt: TGTGCCAGCAGTTGGGACAGCAAAAATTCACCCCTCCACTTT
v_call: TRBV7-2; j_call: TRBJ1-4; d_call: NA; clone_size: NA; cdr3_aa: CASSIGGTNEKLFF; cdr3_nt: TGTGCCAGCAGCATCGGGGGAACTAATGAAAAACTGTTTTTT
v_call: TRBV6-5; j_call: TRBJ2-5; d_call: TRBD2; clone_size: NA; cdr3_aa: CASRGRLAGSETQYF; cdr3_nt: TGTGCCAGCAGGGGTAGACTAGCGGGGTCAGAGACCCAGTACTTC
v_call: TRBV28; j_call: TRBJ1-1; d_call: NA; clone_size: NA; cdr3_aa: CASSLGTILSPEAFF; cdr3_nt: TGTGCCAGCAGTCTCGGGACAATCCTGTCCCCTGAAGCTTTCTTT
v_call: TRBV28; j_call: TRBJ1-2; d_call: NA; clone_size: NA; cdr3_aa: CASSLPRANYGYTF; cdr3_nt: TGTGCCAGCAGTTTACCCAGGGCTAACTATGGCTACACCTTC
v_call: TRBV7-9; j_call: TRBJ1-1; d_call: NA; clone_size: NA; cdr3_aa: CASSLRGGTEAFF; cdr3_nt: TGTGCCAGCAGCTTAAGGGGGGGCACTGAAGCTTTCTTT
v_call: TRBV7-3; j_call: TRBJ2-2; d_call: TRBD2; clone_size: NA; cdr3_aa: CASSFGLAGYTGELFF; cdr3_nt: TGTGCCAGCAGCTTCGGACTAGCGGGATACACCGGGGAGCTGTTTTTT
v_call: TRBV27; j_call: TRBJ1-1; d_call: NA; clone_size: NA; cdr3_aa: CASSLSGRMKAFF; cdr3_nt: TGTGCCAGCAGTTTATCGGGAAGAATGAAAGCTTTCTTT
v_call: TRBV27; j_call: TRBJ1-3; d_call: NA; clone_size: NA; cdr3_aa: CASSAGFSGNTIYF; cdr3_nt: TGTGCCAGCAGTGCGGGGTTCTCTGGAAACACCATATATTTT
v_call: TRBV6-6; j_call: TRBJ2-5; d_call: NA; clone_size: NA; cdr3_aa: CASSPTIGGGREPQETQYF; cdr3_nt: TGTGCCAGCAGTCCCACGATTGGGGGGGGCCGGGAACCTCAAGAGACCCAGTACTTC
v_call: TRBV5-1; j_call: TRBJ2-7; d_call: NA; clone_size: NA; cdr3_aa: CASSPTGGIEEQYF; cdr3_nt: TGCGCCAGCAGCCCCACTGGGGGGATCGAGGAGCAGTACTTC
v_call: TRBV7-6; j_call: TRBJ2-1; d_call: NA; clone_size: once; cdr3_aa: CASSLADQPRGNEQFF; cdr3_nt: TGTGCCAGCAGCTTAGCGGACCAACCGAGGGGCAATGAGCAGTTCTTC
v_call: TRBV29-1; j_call: TRBJ1-1; d_call: TRBD1; clone_size: NA; cdr3_aa: CSVEGDSNTEAFF; cdr3_nt: TGCAGCGTTGAGGGGGACAGCAACACTGAAGCTTTCTTT
v_call: TRBV7-9; j_call: TRBJ1-4; d_call: NA; clone_size: NA; cdr3_aa: CASRLTPGGANEKLFF; cdr3_nt: TGTGCCAGCAGATTAACTCCGGGGGGTGCTAATGAAAAACTGTTTTTT
v_call: TRBV7-9; j_call: TRBJ1-1; d_call: NA; clone_size: NA; cdr3_aa: CASSLTPGVGTEAFF; cdr3_nt: TGTGCCAGCAGCTTAACCCCTGGCGTCGGCACTGAAGCTTTCTTT
v_call: TRBV28; j_call: TRBJ1-1; d_call: NA; clone_size: NA; cdr3_aa: CASRSGQNTEAFF; cdr3_nt: TGTGCCAGCAGATCCGGACAGAACACTGAAGCTTTCTTT
v_call: TRBV13; j_call: TRBJ1-1; d_call: NA; clone_size: NA; cdr3_aa: CASSLVTGNTEAFF; cdr3_nt: TGTGCCAGCAGCTTAGTGACAGGGAACACTGAAGCTTTCTTT
v_call: TRBV7-9; j_call: TRBJ2-1; d_call: TRBD2; clone_size: few; cdr3_aa: CASSLTHSGAQFF; cdr3_nt: TGTGCCAGCAGCTTGACCCATAGCGGGGCCCAGTTCTTC
v_call: TRBV12-3/TRBV12-4; j_call: TRBJ1-4; d_call: NA; clone_size: NA; cdr3_aa: CASSPQDEKLFF; cdr3_nt: TGTGCCAGCAGTCCCCAAGATGAAAAACTGTTTTTT
v_call: TRBV18; j_call: TRBJ1-6; d_call: NA; clone_size: NA; cdr3_aa: CASSPGGPNSPLHF; cdr3_nt: TGTGCCAGCTCACCAGGGGGACCCAATTCACCCCTCCACTTT
v_call: TRBV18; j_call: TRBJ1-6; d_call: NA; clone_size: NA; cdr3_aa: CASSGGREDSPLHF; cdr3_nt: TGTGCCAGCTCTGGGGGACGTGAGGACTCACCCCTCCACTTT
v_call: TRBV5-1; j_call: TRBJ2-7; d_call: NA; clone_size: NA; cdr3_aa: CASSASSYEQYF; cdr3_nt: TGCGCCAGCAGCGCCTCCTCCTACGAGCAGTACTTC
v_call: TRBV19; j_call: TRBJ2-1; d_call: TRBD2; clone_size: NA; cdr3_aa: CASSIMAGGPESYNEQFF; cdr3_nt: TGTGCCAGTAGTATTATGGCGGGGGGGCCAGAGTCCTACAATGAGCAGTTCTTC
v_call: TRBV18; j_call: TRBJ2-1; d_call: TRBD1; clone_size: NA; cdr3_aa: CASSPTGLDRYNEQFF; cdr3_nt: TGTGCCAGCTCACCAACGGGATTGGACAGGTACAATGAGCAGTTCTTC
v_call: TRBV7-2; j_call: TRBJ1-1; d_call: NA; clone_size: NA; cdr3_aa: CASASQGAEAFF; cdr3_nt: TGTGCCAGCGCATCCCAGGGCGCTGAAGCTTTCTTT
v_call: TRBV7-7; j_call: TRBJ1-2; d_call: TRBD1; clone_size: few; cdr3_aa: CASSLGQGAVEVNYGYTF; cdr3_nt: TGTGCTAGCAGCTTAGGGCAGGGGGCTGTCGAAGTAAACTATGGCTACACCTTC
v_call: TRBV7-9; j_call: TRBJ1-4; d_call: TRBD1; clone_size: NA; cdr3_aa: CASQQGQGNEKLFF; cdr3_nt: TGTGCCAGCCAACAGGGACAGGGGAATGAAAAACTGTTTTTT
v_call: TRBV12-3/TRBV12-4; j_call: TRBJ2-2; d_call: NA; clone_size: NA; cdr3_aa: CASSPDTGELFF; cdr3_nt: TGTGCCAGCAGTCCCGACACCGGGGAGCTGTTTTTT
v_call: TRBV27; j_call: TRBJ1-6; d_call: NA; clone_size: NA; cdr3_aa: CASSLVGSPLHF; cdr3_nt: TGTGCCAGCAGTTTGGTGGGTTCACCCCTCCACTTT